Listed below are T cell receptor beta chains from one sample, sequenced in a study of shared clonotypes between healthy human individuals. Generated by immunoSEQ multiplex PCR, the TCRdb table keeps only in-frame clones and is missing some. The repertoire holds 800,000 or so clones, 90% to 97% seen once, with around 0.21% in the top ten. What was sequenced was naive CD8+ T cells sorted from blood. Receptors were obtained from a man aged 25-45 years in good health. Each CDR3 is given with its conserved first and last residue. Each record gives: clone size, D gene, V gene, J gene, CDR3 protein, CDR3 DNA. D genes are given only for firm matches. Size is stated for part of the rows, as once, few or many counts, or as a class when the clone is expanded.

>NA|TRBD1|TRBV19|TRBJ2-1
CASTHTGGDEQFF
TGTGCCAGTACGCATACAGGGGGCGATGAGCAGTTCTTC
>NA|TRBD2|TRBV25-1|TRBJ2-3
CASSVSKLAATDTQYF
TGTGCCAGCAGTGTATCCAAACTAGCGGCCACAGATACGCAGTATTTT
>NA|NA|TRBV28|TRBJ2-7
CASSEAGTAYEQYF
TGTGCCAGCAGTGAGGCCGGGACTGCCTACGAGCAGTACTTC
>NA|TRBD2|TRBV9|TRBJ2-7
CASSGAGDHEQYF
TGTGCCAGCAGCGGTGCGGGAGATCACGAGCAGTACTTC
>once|NA|TRBV7-8|TRBJ1-5
CASSLMELGLGLHPQHF
TGTGCCAGCAGCTTAATGGAATTAGGTTTAGGGTTACATCCCCAGCATTTT
>NA|TRBD1|TRBV5-1|TRBJ2-2
CASSLGDRESTGELFF
TGCGCCAGCAGCTTGGGGGACAGGGAGTCCACCGGGGAGCTGTTTTTT
>NA|NA|TRBV6-6|TRBJ2-4
CASSYSLEEGWDIQYF
TGTGCCAGCAGTTACTCTTTAGAAGAGGGATGGGACATTCAGTACTTC
>NA|NA|TRBV2|TRBJ2-7
CASSRRDLTYEQYF
TGTGCCAGCAGTCGCCGGGACTTAACCTACGAGCAGTACTTC
>few|NA|TRBV27|TRBJ2-7
CASKDGQNYEQYF
TGTGCCAGCAAGGATGGACAGAACTACGAGCAGTACTTC
>NA|TRBD1|TRBV19|TRBJ1-5
CASSLTGGGNQPQHF
TGTGCCAGTAGCCTTACAGGGGGTGGCAATCAGCCCCAGCATTTT
>NA|TRBD1|TRBV4-2|TRBJ2-3
CASSQAGGDTQYF
TGTGCCAGCAGCCAAGCAGGGGGAGATACGCAGTATTTT
>NA|NA|TRBV14|TRBJ2-1
CASSQGWLATEAYNEQFF
TGTGCCAGCAGCCAAGGATGGCTCGCGACGGAGGCCTACAATGAGCAGTTCTTC
>NA|TRBD2|TRBV5-5|TRBJ2-1
CASSGVNPSGGYNEQFF
TGTGCCAGCAGCGGAGTGAACCCTAGCGGGGGGTACAATGAGCAGTTCTTC
>NA|NA|TRBV7-6|TRBJ2-1
CASSTKTHPNEQFF
TGTGCCAGCAGCACCAAGACTCATCCCAATGAGCAGTTCTTC
>NA|TRBD2|TRBV11-3|TRBJ2-2
CASSFTLLNAGVVTGELFF
TGTGCCAGCAGCTTTACACTCCTTAATGCGGGAGTCGTCACCGGGGAGCTGTTTTTT
>once|TRBD2|TRBV7-9|TRBJ2-1
CASSFSGRANEQFF
TGTGCCAGCAGCTTCAGCGGGAGGGCCAATGAGCAGTTCTTC
>NA|TRBD1|TRBV6-6|TRBJ1-5
CASSYHRGNQPQHF
TGTGCCAGCAGTTACCACAGGGGTAATCAGCCCCAGCATTTT
>NA|TRBD2|TRBV7-6|TRBJ2-1
CASSLAGLAGGFYNEQFF
TGTGCCAGCAGCTTAGCGGGACTAGCGGGAGGGTTCTACAATGAGCAGTTCTTC
>NA|TRBD1|TRBV6-6|TRBJ2-5
CASSPGQEKETQYF
TGTGCCAGCAGTCCCGGACAGGAAAAAGAGACCCAGTACTTC
>NA|NA|TRBV5-1|TRBJ2-3
CASNPGAEDTQYF
TGCGCCAGCAACCCGGGAGCGGAAGATACGCAGTATTTT
>NA|TRBD2|TRBV7-9|TRBJ2-7
CASSSSRVAGGPDEQYF
TGTGCCAGCAGCTCCAGCCGCGTAGCGGGAGGGCCGGACGAGCAGTACTTC
>NA|TRBD1|TRBV13|TRBJ1-5
CASSEGQGFVPQHF
TGTGCCAGCAGCGAAGGACAGGGGTTTGTGCCCCAGCATTTT
>NA|NA|TRBV6-5|TRBJ2-7
CASSYSGPYNEQYF
TGTGCCAGCAGTTACTCCGGCCCTTATAACGAGCAGTACTTC
>NA|NA|TRBV7-9|TRBJ2-1
CASSLVPSRDEQFF
TGTGCCAGCAGCTTAGTGCCCTCTAGAGACGAGCAGTTCTTC